This TCR beta chain was observed in a study of blood T cell repertoires in COVID-19. Study-level background: Sources were T cells, B-cell-depleted T cells, or PBMCs; the material itself was cDNA or gDNA.

The CDR3 is 16 amino acids. J was trimmed by 5 bases and V by 4 bases; bases with no gene match: 11. From germline, CDR1 is LNHDA and CDR2 SQIVND (reference sequence). Sequenced by immunoSEQ multiplex PCR; TCRdb stores in-frame clones only, minus some. Here the sample spans about 350,000 clones, around nine tenths being singletons. Sample: PBMCs or T cells enriched from blood (not recorded which). This chain uses TRBV19 with TRBJ1-2, with 9 bases identical to TRBD1. The source is a woman aged 25-40 years who had been exposed to COVID-19. The CDR3 DNA is TGTGCCAGTAGTACCCCCGGGACAGGGAGTGTGTATGGCTACACCTTC. Encoded protein: CASSTPGTGSVYGYTF.